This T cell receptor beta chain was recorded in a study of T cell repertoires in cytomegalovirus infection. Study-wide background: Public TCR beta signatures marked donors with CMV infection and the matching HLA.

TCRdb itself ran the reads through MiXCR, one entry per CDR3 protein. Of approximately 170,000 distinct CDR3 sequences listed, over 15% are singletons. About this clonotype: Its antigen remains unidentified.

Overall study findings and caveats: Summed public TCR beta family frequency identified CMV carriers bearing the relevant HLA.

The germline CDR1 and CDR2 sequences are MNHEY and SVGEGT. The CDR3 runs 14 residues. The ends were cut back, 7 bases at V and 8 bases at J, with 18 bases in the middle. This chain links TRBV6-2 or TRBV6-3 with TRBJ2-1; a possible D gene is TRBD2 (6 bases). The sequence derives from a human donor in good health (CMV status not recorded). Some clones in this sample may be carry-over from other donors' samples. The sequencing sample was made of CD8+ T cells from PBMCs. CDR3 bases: TGTGCCAGCACCCTCCTCGGGAGCGCCGATGAGCAGTTCTTC. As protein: CASTLLGSADEQFF.